This T cell receptor (beta chain) derives from a study of identifying expanded T cells in peripheral blood (dated by TCRdb to the late 2010s). For the study in its entirety: Four technical replicates, made by sequencing separate aliquots from the same pool of genomic DNA, were compared pairwise.

TCRbeta CDR3 regions were profiled by bias-controlled multiplex PCR amplification of genomic DNA with the immunoSEQ Assay. The published analysis was carried out like this. To quantify the absolute abundance of each unique TCRbeta CDR3 region, the sequences were collapsed and filtered. Two models were used to test differential abundance: a binomial model (Fisher-equivalent) and a beta-binomial model that adds time-dependent variance fitted from healthy donors. Clones with fewer than 5 combined templates were removed, and differential abundance was called for clones with a Benjamini-Hochberg FDR below 0.01. Using the form v = (b*log(k)+a)^2, the beta-binomial variance was modeled as a function of the total template count across the two samples. The table comes from immuneACCESS by way of TCRdb, which keeps in-frame sequences with V and J called. Part of the clones is missing from these tables; in studies checked, under half for an unresolved V gene and the rest for unknown reasons. V, J and clone size reflect that table, while D and trimming were determined from the DNA. The sample table contains some 81,000 clones; only one count was recorded for roughly 81% of them. Together, the top ten hold approximately 18% of the sample.

Summary of the overall study and its limitations: Variance in clone template counts between roughly two-week samples significantly increased with total template count across all healthy donors. Across all healthy-donor time intervals, the beta-binomial model significantly lowered both the number of clones called differentially abundant and the false-positive rate. It was expected by the authors that biological variance in healthy repertoires might increase further over much longer intervals, such as months to years. Between technical replicates the binomial model flagged 1 to 1.5 differentially abundant clones, whereas over around two weeks the binomial model flagged about 15 and over roughly 4 weeks roughly 20.

With respect to this clone: Its antigen remains unidentified. Base-call qualities are not available, and no considerably larger clone is one nucleotide away.

No immune events, such as infections, were documented for the healthy donors during the collection period. Time-dependent variance in a beta-binomial model of T-cell clone differential abundance was calibrated using healthy-donor blood repertoires as a training cohort. The training cohort was composed of some ten healthy donors, 3 female and 7 male. On average the donors were 43 years old, and their ages spanned roughly 29 to 64 years. Whole blood, obtained from a commercial supplier, was collected from each healthy donor at three time points spaced roughly 14 days apart. For immunosequencing, genomic DNA was extracted from whole blood that had not been sorted. The CDR3 spans 16 residues, from the cysteine through the phenylalanine. Here the CDR3 DNA is all that survives: 48 bases in frame from base 1. CDR1 and CDR2 are read off the germline V gene as SGHTA and FQGNSA. V ends up 2 bases short and J 4 bases short, with an unmatched junction base count of 2.

This clonotype was sampled from a person aged 18-69 years in good health. Material for sequencing was blood. The chain is assembled from TRBV7-2 and TRBJ2-2, with 12 bases in between that match TRBD2. The CDR3: CASSLWTSGTTGELFF. The DNA is TGTGCCAGCAGCTTATGGACTAGCGGGACCACCGGGGAGCTGTTTTTT.